Sequencing of this T cell receptor (beta chain) was carried out in a study of T cell responses to AZD1222 COVID-19 vaccine. The protocol was immunoSEQ multiplex PCR, while the TCRdb copy is restricted to in-frame clones and leaves out a portion. This table holds about 96,000 clones, approximately 89% found once. Sample: peripheral blood, taken on day 0 of MenACWY control vaccination. The origin of this receptor is an adult in good health.

CDR3 in amino acids: CASREGYAGAYGYTF. The CDR3 coding sequence is TGTGCCAGTAGGGAAGGTTACGCAGGGGCCTATGGCTACACCTTC. The chain carries TRBV19 and TRBJ1-2; a weak D match, TRBD1 (6 bases). CDR1 and CDR2 from the germline V gene are LNHDA and SQIVND (reference sequence). The CDR3 has 15 residues. The V end lost 6 bases, the J end lost 4 bases, and 18 bases lay between the germline ends.